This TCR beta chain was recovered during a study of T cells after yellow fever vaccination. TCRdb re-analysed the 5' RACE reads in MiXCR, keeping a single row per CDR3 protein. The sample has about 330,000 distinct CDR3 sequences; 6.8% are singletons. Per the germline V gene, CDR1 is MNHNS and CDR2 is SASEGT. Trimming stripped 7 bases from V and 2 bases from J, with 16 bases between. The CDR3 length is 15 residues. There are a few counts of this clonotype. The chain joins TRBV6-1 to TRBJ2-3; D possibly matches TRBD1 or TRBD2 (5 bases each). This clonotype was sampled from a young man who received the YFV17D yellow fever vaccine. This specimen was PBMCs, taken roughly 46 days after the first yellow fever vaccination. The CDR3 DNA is TGTGCCAGCACCCCGAGGATGGGGACCACAGATACGCAGTATTTT. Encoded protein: CASTPRMGTTDTQYF.